This entry lists 29 T cell receptor beta chains sequenced from one sample in a study of cytomegalovirus exposure and HLA in healthy donors. The study ran its PCR with 60 Vbeta and 13 Jbeta primers. TCRdb keeps only in-frame clones here, not all; method: immunoSEQ multiplex PCR. The sample holds tens of thousands of clones, about four fifths seen once. Sequenced sample: PBMCs. The receptors shown here come from a man in his fifties or sixties in good health and CMV-seronegative.

V gene TRBV7-9 combines with J gene TRBJ2-1; maybe TRBD1 (6 bases). V shed 8 bases and J shed 2 bases, with 16 bases lying between them. CDR3 length equals 15 residues. CDR1 is SEHNR and CDR2 is FQNEAQ in the germline V gene (reference sequence). The DNA of the CDR3 is TGTGCCAGCGGCGGGCAGGGGTCAACCTACAATGAGCAGTTCTTC. As protein: CASGGQGSTYNEQFF. Filled out from reference TRBV7-9 and TRBJ2-1, the complete variable domain reads DTGVSQNPRHKITKRGQNVTFRCDPISEHNRLYWYRQTLGQGPEFLTYFQNEAQLEKSRLLSDRFSAERPKGSFSTLEIQRTEQGDSAMYLCASGGQGSTYNEQFFGPGTRLTVL.

This clone was counted between two and nine times. This rearrangement joins TRBV19 to TRBJ1-5; D gene ambiguous. Germline CDR1 and CDR2: LNHDA and SQIVND (reference sequence). V lost 2 bases and J lost 2, with 10 bases in between. The CDR3 loop spans 15 amino acids. The CDR3 nucleotides read TGTGCCAGTAGTATATCGGACTTCGGCAATCAGCCCCAGCATTTT. Amino acid sequence: CASSISDFGNQPQHF.

This chain joins TRBV19 and TRBJ1-5, with 7 positions matching TRBD1. Germline CDR1 LNHDA, CDR2 SQIVND (reference sequence). This CDR3 spans 17 amino acids. The junction had 12 bases not matched to a gene; V was cut back by 6 bases and J by 1 base. CDR3 in amino acids: CASRSYRGGRSNQPQHF. As DNA, the CDR3 is TGTGCCAGTAGATCCTACAGGGGCGGACGGAGCAATCAGCCCCAGCATTTT. Looking up the rest from reference TRBV19 and TRBJ1-5 gives the full variable domain: DGGITQSPKYLFRKEGQNVTLSCEQNLNHDAMYWYRQDPGQGLRLIYYSQIVNDFQKGDIAEGYSVSREKKESFPLTVTSAQKNPTAFYLCASRSYRGGRSNQPQHFGDGTRLSIL.

In the case of this clone: Distinct nucleotide sequences in the sample also encode this CDR3. The chain combines TRBV7-2 with TRBJ1-4; 7 nucleotides match TRBD1. Trimming took 1 base from V and 3 from J; bases not matched to a gene: 2. The CDR3 loop spans 15 amino acids. The germline gives CDR1 SGHTA, CDR2 FQGNSA. CDR3 DNA sequence: TGTGCCAGCAGCTTAGGGGGACAGCCTAATGAAAAACTGTTTTTT. Translating it yields CASSLGGQPNEKLFF. Together with reference TRBV7-2 and TRBJ1-4, the CDR3 gives the full variable domain: GAGVSQSPSNKVTEKGKDVELRCDPISGHTALYWYRQSLGQGLEFLIYFQGNSAPDKSGLPSDRFSAERTGGSVSTLTIQRTQQEDSAVYLCASSLGGQPNEKLFFGSGTQLSVL.

This chain's CDR3 is CASSPLTVPGADTQYF. In nucleotides, the CDR3 is TGTGCCAGCAGCCCCCTCACGGTTCCCGGTGCAGATACGCAGTATTTT. The J gene is TRBJ2-3, the V gene TRBV7-2, with D unclear. V lost 5 bases and J 4 bases, leaving 19 bases between the germline ends. The CDR3 is 16 residues long. The V gene's germline CDR1 is SGHTA and CDR2 FQGNSA.

The V and J genes are TRBV28 and TRBJ2-1, with 9 bases lining up with TRBD1. From germline, CDR1 is MDHEN and CDR2 SYDVKM. V trimming: 6 bases; J trimming: 9 bases; junction bases outside the gene matches: 12. The CDR3 length is 15 residues. The CDR3 region is CASSQGGQGSSEQFF. DNA for the CDR3: TGTGCCAGCAGCCAAGGCGGACAGGGGTCCAGTGAGCAGTTCTTC.

This chain links TRBV28 with TRBJ1-2; 9 nucleotides agree with TRBD1. The CDR3 has 12 amino acids. Germline CDR1 is MDHEN and CDR2 is SYDVKM. Trimming at V came to 7 bases and at J to 7 bases, leaving 4 bases not matched to a gene. In nucleotides, the CDR3 is TGTGCCAGCACTCGGGACAGGGTTGGCTACACCTTC. The encoded protein is CASTRDRVGYTF.

This clone was seen once. The V gene is TRBV28, the J gene TRBJ1-5; TRBD1 might be the D (5 bases). This CDR3 has 12 amino acids. The ends were cut back, 3 bases at V and 11 bases at J, with 11 bases in the middle. Germline CDR1 and CDR2: MDHEN and SYDVKM. CDR3 sequence: CASSFRTGAQHF. The CDR3 DNA follows: TGTGCCAGCAGTTTCAGGACGGGGGCCCAGCATTTT.

V and J are TRBV12-5 and TRBJ2-2; 7 bases are a match to TRBD1. This CDR3 comprises 17 residues. V dropped 5 bases and J dropped 1; count of bases not matched to a gene: 10. The V gene's germline CDR1 is LGHNT and CDR2 FRNRAP. The CDR3 is CASGARDSFLNTGELFF. Here the CDR3 DNA reads TGTGCTAGTGGTGCCCGGGACAGTTTTTTGAACACCGGGGAGCTGTTTTTT. The whole variable domain, remainder taken from reference TRBV12-5 and TRBJ2-2, is DARVTQTPRHKVTEMGQEVTMRCQPILGHNTVFWYRQTMMQGLELLAYFRNRAPLDDSGMPKDRFSAEMPDATLATLKIQPSEPRDSAVYFCASGARDSFLNTGELFFGEGSRLTVL.

V is TRBV6-5 and J is TRBJ2-1; D ambiguous. CDR3 size: 13 residues. Trimming shortened V by 0 bases and J by 5 bases, and 5 bases separated the two germline ends. Germline V gene lookup returns CDR1 MNHEY and CDR2 SVGAGI. The CDR3 loop reads CASSYSEDNEQFF. CDR3 coding DNA: TGTGCCAGCAGTTACTCCGAGGACAATGAGCAGTTCTTC.

The rearrangement uses TRBV28 and TRBJ2-7; TRBD1 matches 10 bases. With V trimmed by 5 bases and J by 1 base, 8 bases remained unmatched. Germline CDR1 reads MDHEN; CDR2 reads SYDVKM. The CDR3 contains 16 residues. CDR3 DNA sequence: TGTGCCAGCAGTCCGGCCGGGGACAGGGGTTCCTACGAGCAGTACTTC. Amino acids: CASSPAGDRGSYEQYF. Using reference TRBV28 and TRBJ2-7 for the parts outside the CDR3, the full variable domain is DVKVTQSSRYLVKRTGEKVFLECVQDMDHENMFWYRQDPGLGLRLIYFSYDVKMKEKGDIPEGYSVSREKKERFSLILESASTNQTSMYLCASSPAGDRGSYEQYFGPGTRLTVT.

The gene calls are TRBV6-6 and TRBJ2-3; 8 bases map to TRBD2. With 7 bases clipped from V and 1 base from J, the junction kept 7 bases outside the gene matches. Germline V gene lookup returns CDR1 MNHNY and CDR2 SVGAGI (reference sequence). The CDR3 consists of 15 residues. DNA for the CDR3: TGTGCCAGCACCAAAGGACTAGCCCGCACAGATACGCAGTATTTT. Encoded protein: CASTKGLARTDTQYF.

V is TRBV15 and J is TRBJ1-5; D perhaps matches TRBD1 (5 bases). Trimming cost V 1 base and J 7 bases, with 11 bases left between them. This CDR3 has 14 amino acids. Germline V gene lookup returns CDR1 LNHNV and CDR2 YYDKDF (reference sequence). CDR3: CATSRGGKGQPQHF. Written as DNA, the CDR3 is TGTGCCACCAGCAGAGGGGGCAAGGGCCAGCCCCAGCATTTT. Using reference TRBV15 and TRBJ1-5 for the parts outside the CDR3, the full variable domain is DAMVIQNPRYQVTQFGKPVTLSCSQTLNHNVMYWYQQKSSQAPKLLFHYYDKDFNNEADTPDNFQSRRPNTSFCFLDIRSPGLGDTAMYLCATSRGGKGQPQHFGDGTRLSIL.

This sequence joins TRBV11-2 and TRBJ2-7; 7 nucleotides line up with TRBD2. Germline loops: CDR1 SGHAT, CDR2 FQNNGV. V lost 5 bases, J lost 7 bases, and 20 bases stayed unmatched. This CDR3 spans 17 amino acids. The CDR3 bases are TGTGCCAGCAGCCCTCTCGGGGGTGGGGCGGGAGATGGAGAGCAGTACTTC. It translates to CASSPLGGGAGDGEQYF. Using reference TRBV11-2 and TRBJ2-7 for the parts outside the CDR3, the full variable domain is EAGVAQSPRYKIIEKRQSVAFWCNPISGHATLYWYQQILGQGPKLLIQFQNNGVVDDSQLPKDRFSAERLKGVDSTLKIQPAKLEDSAVYLCASSPLGGGAGDGEQYFGPGTRLTVT.

The chain has TRBV19 and TRBJ2-3; TRBD2 agrees at 8 bases. CDR1 and CDR2 from the germline V gene are LNHDA and SQIVND (reference sequence). The CDR3 spans 15 residues. Trimming took 8 bases from V and 4 from J; bases not matched to a gene: 11. DNA for the CDR3: TGTGCCAGTGCGACGTCAGCGGGAGTTCCAGATACGCAGTATTTT. This encodes CASATSAGVPDTQYF.

The chain combines TRBV28 with TRBJ2-7, with 9 bases fitting TRBD1. The CDR3 is made up of 14 amino acids. Per germline, CDR1 MDHEN and CDR2 SYDVKM. Trimming took 5 bases from V and 5 from J; bases not matched to a gene: 7. The CDR3 DNA reads as TGTGCCAGCAGTCCCGGGACAGGGTGGCACGAGCAGTACTTC. Protein product: CASSPGTGWHEQYF. The whole variable domain, remainder taken from reference TRBV28 and TRBJ2-7, is DVKVTQSSRYLVKRTGEKVFLECVQDMDHENMFWYRQDPGLGLRLIYFSYDVKMKEKGDIPEGYSVSREKKERFSLILESASTNQTSMYLCASSPGTGWHEQYFGPGTRLTVT.

This sequence joins TRBV28 and TRBJ1-1, with D possibly being TRBD1 (5 bases). Deletions cut 4 bases from V and 3 bases from J, with 18 bases between. The CDR3 runs to 16 residues. Per germline, CDR1 MDHEN and CDR2 SYDVKM. CDR3 region: CASSSPWGQPDTEAFF. The CDR3 DNA sequence: TGTGCCAGCAGTTCGCCCTGGGGCCAACCGGACACTGAAGCTTTCTTT.

The V gene is TRBV19, the J gene TRBJ2-1; 7 bases match TRBD1. Germline V gives CDR1 LNHDA, CDR2 SQIVND (reference sequence). The J segment lost 6 bases and the V segment lost 3 bases, leaving 5 bases of the junction unmatched. The CDR3 sequence is 14 residues long. The CDR3 loop reads CASSMGQLINEQFF. The CDR3 region has the DNA TGTGCCAGTAGTATGGGACAGCTGATCAATGAGCAGTTCTTC.

This clone was recorded only once. The V call is TRBV5-1, the J call TRBJ2-6; TRBD1 aligns across 7 bases. Germline trimming cut 4 bases from V and 2 bases from J; bases unmatched to any gene: 12. Germline V gene lookup returns CDR1 SGHRS and CDR2 YFSETQ. There are 18 residues in the CDR3. The CDR3 DNA follows: TGCGCCAGCAGCCAAGCCGGGACAGCTTCGGCTGGGGCCAACGTCCTGACTTTC. The encoded protein is CASSQAGTASAGANVLTF.

CDR3 region: CASSQEGGSSNQPQHF. The CDR3 DNA reads TGTGCCAGCAGCCAAGAAGGAGGATCGAGCAATCAGCCCCAGCATTTT. J is TRBJ1-5 and V is TRBV4-2; unclear D gene. CDR1 LGHNA and CDR2 YNFKEQ come from the germline V gene. The V end was cut by 0 bases, the J end by 1 base, with 10 bases between. The CDR3 length is 16 residues.

This chain joins TRBV19 and TRBJ1-2, with 7 positions matching TRBD1. V lost 7 bases to trimming and J lost 2 bases; unmatched junction nucleotides: 1. Germline lookup yields CDR1 LNHDA and CDR2 SQIVND (reference sequence). This CDR3 is 12 amino acids long. CDR3 bases: TGTGCCAGTAAGGGACAGAACTATGGCTACACCTTC. This encodes CASKGQNYGYTF.

This rearrangement joins TRBV7-8 to TRBJ1-1; D uncertain. The germline V gene has CDR1 SGHVS and CDR2 FQNEAQ. Trimming shortened V by 1 base and J by 1 base, and 7 bases separated the two germline ends. The CDR3 runs 14 residues. Here the CDR3 DNA reads TGTGCCAGCAGCTTAGAGTTCAGGAACACTGAAGCTTTCTTT. Protein product: CASSLEFRNTEAFF.

The chain carries TRBV5-8 and TRBJ2-7; 7 nucleotides line up with TRBD1. CDR3 length equals 13 residues. Per germline, CDR1 SGHTS and CDR2 YDEGEE. The junction had 7 bases not matched to a gene; V was cut back by 4 bases and J by 6 bases. CDR3 nucleotide sequence: TGTGCCAGCAGCACAAATAACAGGGGCGAGCAGTACTTC. It translates to CASSTNNRGEQYF.

V usage is TRBV6-6 and J usage is TRBJ1-4; 11 bases align to TRBD1. From germline, CDR1 is MNHNY and CDR2 SVGAGI (reference sequence). The length of the CDR3 is 14 residues. After removal of 3 bases from V and 7 bases from J, the junction contained 1 base not matched to a gene. CDR3 bases: TGTGCCAGCAGTTATGGGACAGGGGGTGAAAAACTGTTTTTT. It translates to CASSYGTGGEKLFF.

This sequence joins TRBV30 and TRBJ2-1; 7 bases are shared with TRBD2. Germline CDR1 GTSNPN, CDR2 SVGIG (reference sequence). The CDR3 runs to 14 residues. The junction had 10 bases not matched to a gene; V was cut back by 5 bases and J by 6 bases. The CDR3 here is CAWGPGLPLNEQFF. Written as DNA, the CDR3 is TGTGCCTGGGGTCCGGGACTACCTCTCAATGAGCAGTTCTTC. Looking up the rest from reference TRBV30 and TRBJ2-1 gives the full variable domain: SQTIHQWPATLVQPVGSPLSLECTVEGTSNPNLYWYRQAAGRGLQLLFYSVGIGQISSEVPQNLSASRPQDRQFILSSKKLLLSDSGFYLCAWGPGLPLNEQFFGPGTRLTVL.

The chain uses TRBV5-6 and TRBJ2-3; 8 nucleotides match TRBD1. Germline V gene data show CDR1 as SGHDT and CDR2 as YYEEEE. Trimming removed 0 bases from V and 3 bases from J; junction bases left unmatched: 6. The CDR3 is made up of 16 amino acids. The CDR3 DNA is TGTGCCAGCAGCTTGGCCGGACAGGGTTTTACAGATACGCAGTATTTT. Protein: CASSLAGQGFTDTQYF.

This sequence joins TRBV2 and TRBJ2-3; D is uncertain. CDR1 is SNHLY and CDR2 is FYNNEI in the germline V gene. The V end was cut by 3 bases, the J end by 1 base, with 8 bases between. The CDR3 length is 14 residues. CDR3 in DNA: TGTGCCAGCAGTGACAGGCAACGCACAGATACGCAGTATTTT. Residues: CASSDRQRTDTQYF.

V is TRBV6-1 and J is TRBJ1-1; 8 nucleotides align to TRBD1. V dropped 6 bases and J dropped 4; count of bases not matched to a gene: 7. CDR3 length: 14 amino acids. The germline V gene has CDR1 MNHNS and CDR2 SASEGT. The CDR3 protein is CASRAGQGFTEAFF. CDR3 in DNA: TGTGCCAGCAGAGCTGGACAGGGCTTCACTGAAGCTTTCTTT.

This clone was detected only once. This chain joins TRBV5-4 and TRBJ1-4, with D tentatively TRBD1 (5 bases). Trimming removed 4 bases at V and 4 bases at J, with 8 bases between. This CDR3 region has 13 residues. Germline assignment: CDR1 SGHNT and CDR2 YYREEE (reference sequence). The CDR3 DNA reads as TGTGCCAGCAGCCTCGACAGTAATGAAAAACTGTTTTTT. It yields the protein CASSLDSNEKLFF.